Reported below is one T cell receptor (beta chain). Its antigen is currently not known. Base-call qualities are not available, and no considerably larger clone is one nucleotide away. The data are from a study of blood T cell repertoires in COVID-19 (TCRdb year 2020). Regarding the research as a whole: Samples from collaborators originated in the United States, Italy and Spain and spanned both the acute and convalescent phases of COVID-19. The prospective study material was composed of cDNA or gDNA derived from T cells, B-cell-depleted T cells, or PBMCs. The dataset comprised deeply sampled blood TCRbeta repertoires from subjects exposed to, actively infected with, or recovered from COVID-19. A freely available public database, intended as a resource for researchers studying the immune response to SARS-CoV-2, is where the repertoires were released. The samples were drawn from two sources: the first 160 participants of the ongoing ImmuneRACE study, and approximately 1,300 subjects contributed by 6 global collaborators. Nearly every sample came with metadata listing a de-identified subject ID, COVID-19 status, age in years and sex. Where available, HLA class I and class II types were taken from metadata supplied by the sample provider and were not determined by assay-based typing.

Each collaborating institution followed its own protocols to collect whole blood in K2EDTA tubes. For TCRbeta analysis, collaborators shipped samples in one of three forms: frozen whole blood, isolated PBMCs, or DNA extracted from either of those sample types. TCRbeta CDR3 regions were amplified from genomic DNA using the immunoSEQ Assay, a bias-controlled multiplex PCR. In the paper's pipeline: The number of nucleated cells in each sample was estimated by amplification of reference gene primers within the assay. To quantify the absolute abundance of each unique TCRbeta CDR3 rearrangement, sequence reads were collapsed and filtered. For each sample, productive Simpson clonality was calculated as the square root of Simpson's diversity index over productive rearrangements. TCRdb mirrors the immuneACCESS table, restricted to in-frame sequences. Some clones are absent from its copies; in checked studies, under half trace to an unresolved V gene, and the reason for the others is unknown. V and J calls and clone size are as listed in that table; D and trimming were resolved from the DNA. The sample yields over 150,000 clones; roughly four fifths were counted once. The ten top clones hold roughly 3.7% of the sample.

The paper as a whole reports these results and caveats: Clinical and demographic metadata were provided uncurated, with the amount varying by source and participant.

Sequencing input: peripheral blood. The receptor was derived from a woman aged 80 or over with acute or convalescent COVID-19.

The sequenced DNA is TGCGCCAGCAGCTCAGGGTTTGACGAGCAGTACTTC. Translated, it reads CASSSGFDEQYF. In this chain, TRBV4-1 is recombined with TRBJ2-7; a tentative D call is TRBD1 (5 bases match). The V end loses 5 bases and the J end loses 5 bases, and a stretch of 10 bases separates them. The CDR3 goes from the cysteine to the phenylalanine over 12 residues. Of all the DNA, just the CDR3 is kept, 36 bases in frame from base 1. As encoded in the germline V gene, CDR1 is MGHRA while CDR2 is YSYEKL.